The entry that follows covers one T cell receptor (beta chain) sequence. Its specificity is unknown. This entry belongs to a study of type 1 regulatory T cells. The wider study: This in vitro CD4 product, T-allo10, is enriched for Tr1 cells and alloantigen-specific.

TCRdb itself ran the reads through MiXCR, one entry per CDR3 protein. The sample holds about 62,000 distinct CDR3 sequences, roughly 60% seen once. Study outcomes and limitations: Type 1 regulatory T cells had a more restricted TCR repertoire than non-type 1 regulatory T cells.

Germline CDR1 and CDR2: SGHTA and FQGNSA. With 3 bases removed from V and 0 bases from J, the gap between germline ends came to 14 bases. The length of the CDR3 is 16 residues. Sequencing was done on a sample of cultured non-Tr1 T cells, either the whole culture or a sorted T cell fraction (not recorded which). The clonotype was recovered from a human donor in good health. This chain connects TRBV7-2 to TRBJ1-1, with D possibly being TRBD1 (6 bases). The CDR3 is CASSFGSTGLNTEAFF. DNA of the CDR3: TGTGCCAGCAGCTTTGGGTCTACAGGGCTGAACACTGAAGCTTTCTTT.